The 13 T cell receptor beta chains given below trace back to one sample, sequenced in a study of blood T cell repertoires in COVID-19. Clones were read by immunoSEQ multiplex PCR, and TCRdb kept only the in-frame ones, dropping some. Of 55,000 to 90,000 clones listed, approximately 85% were seen once; the top ten hold 35%. The sample taken for sequencing was peripheral blood. These receptors all stem from a woman older than 75 with active or convalescent COVID-19.

The genes are TRBV5-1 and TRBJ1-2, with 8 bases lining up with TRBD1. Germline-derived CDR1 and CDR2 are SGHRS and YFSETQ. The trim removed 4 bases at V and 6 bases at J, leaving 8 bases unmatched. This CDR3 comprises 14 residues. This CDR3 reads CASSTAGGADGYTF. The CDR3 DNA follows: TGCGCCAGCAGCACGGCAGGGGGCGCAGATGGCTACACCTTC.

The chain links TRBV18 to TRBJ1-1, with 10 bases aligning to TRBD1. Germline loops: CDR1 KGHSH, CDR2 LQKENI. Trimming at V came to 6 bases and at J to 2 bases, leaving 6 bases not matched to a gene. The CDR3 loop spans 15 amino acids. CDR3 residues: CASSPGQGGNTEAFF. The DNA for the CDR3 is TGTGCCAGCTCCCCCGGACAGGGGGGAAACACTGAAGCTTTCTTT.

The chain has TRBV4-1 and TRBJ1-1; D may be TRBD1 (6 bases). Germline CDR1 reads MGHRA; CDR2 reads YSYEKL. This CDR3 spans 16 amino acids. Between the trimmed V and J ends, which lost 2 bases and 0 bases, there was a span of 13 bases. The CDR3, as DNA: TGCGCCAGCAGCCAAACCCTCGGGACATTGAACACTGAAGCTTTCTTT. This codes for CASSQTLGTLNTEAFF.

The chain links TRBV7-3 to TRBJ2-3; D is ambiguous. Germline loops: CDR1 SGHTA, CDR2 FQGTGA. Trimming took 5 bases from V and 8 from J, leaving 14 bases between them. This CDR3 spans 13 amino acids. Here the CDR3 DNA reads TGTGCCAGCAGCCCGGTAGCAGTCGGTACGCAGTATTTT. It translates to CASSPVAVGTQYF.

The chain couples TRBV9 to TRBJ1-5; perhaps TRBD1 as D (5 bases). The V end was cut by 6 bases, the J end by 0 bases, with 13 bases between. The CDR3 is 15 residues long. The germline CDR1 and CDR2 sequences are SGDLS and YYNGEE. CDR3 in DNA: TGTGCCAGCACGTGGACACAAAATAGCAATCAGCCCCAGCATTTT. Its protein is CASTWTQNSNQPQHF. Complete variable domain (other parts from reference TRBV9 and TRBJ1-5): DSGVTQTPKHLITATGQRVTLRCSPRSGDLSVYWYQQSLDQGLQFLIQYYNGEERAKGNILERFSAQQFPDLHSELNLSSLELGDSALYFCASTWTQNSNQPQHFGDGTRLSIL.

V is TRBV30 and J is TRBJ2-2; D gene ambiguous. Between the trimmed V and J ends, which lost 0 bases and 1 base, there was a span of 18 bases. Germline V gene data show CDR1 as GTSNPN and CDR2 as SVGIG (reference sequence). CDR3 length: 18 amino acids. CDR3 coding DNA: TGTGCCTGGAGTGTAGCTTCCCGCTTGCGGTTGAACACCGGGGAGCTGTTTTTT. Translation gives CAWSVASRLRLNTGELFF.

The chain has TRBV11-3 and TRBJ1-6; D may be TRBD1 (5 bases). CDR1 SGHNT and CDR2 YENEEA come from the germline V gene. V lost 5 bases and J lost 4, with 12 bases in between. This CDR3 has 15 residues. CDR3 sequence: CASSQGPGYNSPLHF. The CDR3 DNA reads TGTGCCAGCAGCCAGGGTCCAGGATATAATTCACCCCTCCACTTT.

This CDR3 reads CATKPLLPQETQYF. The CDR3, as DNA: TGTGCCACCAAGCCGTTACTCCCTCAAGAGACCCAGTACTTC. The gene calls are TRBV28 and TRBJ2-5; D call uncertain. The germline V and J ends were trimmed by 10 bases and 2 bases, with 17 bases remaining between them. The CDR3 consists of 14 residues. The germline CDR1 and CDR2 sequences are MDHEN and SYDVKM. Supplemented by reference TRBV28 and TRBJ2-5, the full variable domain reads DVKVTQSSRYLVKRTGEKVFLECVQDMDHENMFWYRQDPGLGLRLIYFSYDVKMKEKGDIPEGYSVSREKKERFSLILESASTNQTSMYLCATKPLLPQETQYFGPGTRLLVL.

The chain employs TRBV27 and TRBJ2-7, with 10 bases identical to TRBD1. Germline CDR1 is MNHEY and CDR2 is SMNVEV (reference sequence). There are 16 residues in the CDR3. After removal of 5 bases from V and 7 bases from J, the junction contained 14 bases not matched to a gene. The CDR3 sequence is CASSLIPRQGAHEQYF. DNA for the CDR3: TGTGCCAGCAGTCTTATACCGCGACAGGGGGCGCATGAGCAGTACTTC.

The chain couples TRBV7-2 to TRBJ2-4, with 9 bases lining up with TRBD2. The CDR3 is 17 amino acids. Germline CDR1 reads SGHTA; CDR2 reads FQGNSA. Trimming at V came to 0 bases and at J to 6 bases, leaving 9 bases not matched to a gene. The CDR3 region has the DNA TGTGCCAGCAGCTTAGCCCCGGCTAGCGGGGCGTTAAACATTCAGTACTTC. This encodes CASSLAPASGALNIQYF.

The chain combines TRBV5-1 with TRBJ1-6; D not certain. From germline, CDR1 is SGHRS and CDR2 YFSETQ. Trimming shortened V by 2 bases and J by 8 bases, and 11 bases separated the two germline ends. This CDR3 contains 14 residues. The CDR3 loop is CASSFGRFDSPLHF. The DNA for the CDR3 is TGCGCCAGCAGCTTTGGCAGGTTCGATTCACCCCTCCACTTT.

The chain employs TRBV2 and TRBJ1-4; maybe TRBD1 (5 bases). Trimming stripped 6 bases from V and 4 bases from J, with 15 bases between. Germline V gene data show CDR1 as SNHLY and CDR2 as FYNNEI. The CDR3 loop spans 15 amino acids. The chain's CDR3 is CASRYAGTFNEKLFF. The CDR3 DNA reads as TGTGCCAGCAGATACGCCGGGACTTTTAATGAAAAACTGTTTTTT.

J is TRBJ2-6 and V is TRBV7-9; D unclear. CDR3 length: 15 residues. Trimming cost V 3 bases and J 0 bases, with 6 bases left between them. Germline assignment: CDR1 SEHNR and CDR2 FQNEAQ (reference sequence). The CDR3 loop reads CASSLAFSGANVLTF. In nucleotides, the CDR3 is TGTGCCAGCAGCTTGGCTTTCTCTGGGGCCAACGTCCTGACTTTC. Using reference TRBV7-9 and TRBJ2-6 for the parts outside the CDR3, the full variable domain is DTGVSQNPRHKITKRGQNVTFRCDPISEHNRLYWYRQTLGQGPEFLTYFQNEAQLEKSRLLSDRFSAERPKGSFSTLEIQRTEQGDSAMYLCASSLAFSGANVLTFGAGSRLTVL.